This T cell receptor (beta chain) was obtained from a study of technical replicates of blood from a handful of donors. Germline V lookup: CDR1 MNHEY, CDR2 SVGAGI. J lost 5 bases, V lost 6 bases, and 6 bases had no gene match. This CDR3 is 14 amino acids long. Sequencing was performed with immunoSEQ multiplex PCR; in TCRdb, only in-frame clones are kept and a portion is missing. The table has more than 65,000 clones, around 94% seen once. The receptor's source is a human donor in good health. The sequencing sample was made of T cells isolated from PBMCs. This chain connects TRBV6-5 to TRBJ1-5, with 8 bases identical to TRBD1. The CDR3 region has the DNA TGTGCCAGCAGCTGGGGGACAGGAGATCAGCCCCAGCATTTT. It encodes CASSWGTGDQPQHF.